The rows below give T cell receptor beta chains drawn from one sample of a study of T cells after yellow fever vaccination. MiXCR, applied by TCRdb to the 5' RACE reads, yields one record per CDR3 protein. The sample lists roughly 50,000 distinct CDR3 sequences; 7% to 8.5% were seen once. The source was CD8+ T cells sorted from PBMCs, collected roughly 15 days after the first yellow fever vaccination. These receptors were obtained from a man aged 18 to 35 who received the YFV17D yellow fever vaccine. CDR3s include the opening cysteine and the closing phenylalanine or tryptophan. The D gene is left open where the match is weak. Not all rows give a size; the values are once, few, many and, for expanded clones, a class.

size,D,J,V,DNA,CDR3
many,-,TRBJ2-1,TRBV19,TGTGCCAGTAGTATGCACAGGGCCGCACGGGGAGGTGAGCAGTTCTTC,CASSMHRAARGGEQFF
few,-,TRBJ2-3,TRBV20-1,TGCAGTGCTCCTCCCGGGGCGGGGAGCACAGATACGCAGTATTTT,CSAPPGAGSTDTQYF
many,-,TRBJ2-7,TRBV4-1,TGCGCCAGCAGCCTCCGAGGGGGTCACGAGCAGTACTTC,CASSLRGGHEQYF
-,-,TRBJ1-3,TRBV20-1,TGCAGTGCTAGTATGGGATATGGAAACACCATATATTTT,CSASMGYGNTIYF
many,-,TRBJ2-1,TRBV6-5,TGTGCCAGCAGTTACTCGAATCGGGTGGTCAGCGGGGAGCAGTTCTTC,CASSYSNRVVSGEQFF
few,-,TRBJ1-2,TRBV7-9,TGTGCCAGCAGCTTAGTAGGGGGTGCAAACTATGGCTACACCTTC,CASSLVGGANYGYTF
many,TRBD1,TRBJ1-5,TRBV28,TGTGCCAGCAGTTTCCCTCGGACAGGCGGAAATCAGCCCCAGCATTTT,CASSFPRTGGNQPQHF
many,TRBD1,TRBJ1-5,TRBV5-5,TGTGCCAGCAGCTCGTGGACAGGGGGTGTGCAGCCCCAGCATTTT,CASSSWTGGVQPQHF
few,-,TRBJ2-7,TRBV20-1,TGCAGTGCTAGAGATAAAGGGGGGCCCACCTACGAGCAGTACTTC,CSARDKGGPTYEQYF
few,-,TRBJ1-2,TRBV6-6,TGTGCCAGCACCACCGTGGGGGGCAAAGGCTACACCTTC,CASTTVGGKGYTF